Listed here is a single T cell receptor (beta chain). Its antigen is unidentified. The PCR contained 60 Vbeta and 13 Jbeta primers. Produced via immunoSEQ multiplex PCR; TCRdb's table is partial and in-frame only. This sample carries about 160,000 clones, about 77% of them seen once, and the ten largest clones take 1.3%. The sample belongs to a study of cytomegalovirus exposure and HLA in healthy donors. Study summary: As an earlier analysis found, some 180 million T cells yielded 100 million to 130 million unique TCR beta sequences. Study-level findings and limits: Later analysis identified a missense DCLRE1C variant that was linked to TCR beta V- and J-gene trimming.

Germline V gene data show CDR1 as LNHDA and CDR2 as SQIVND (reference sequence). Deletions cut 6 bases from V and 0 bases from J, with 2 bases between. This CDR3 comprises 11 residues. The receptor was isolated from a man aged 30-40 years in good health and CMV-seronegative. Sequenced sample: PBMCs. J is TRBJ2-5 and V is TRBV19, with D hard to call. CDR3 nucleotides: TGTGCCAGTAGCAACCAAGAGACCCAGTACTTC. This codes for CASSNQETQYF.